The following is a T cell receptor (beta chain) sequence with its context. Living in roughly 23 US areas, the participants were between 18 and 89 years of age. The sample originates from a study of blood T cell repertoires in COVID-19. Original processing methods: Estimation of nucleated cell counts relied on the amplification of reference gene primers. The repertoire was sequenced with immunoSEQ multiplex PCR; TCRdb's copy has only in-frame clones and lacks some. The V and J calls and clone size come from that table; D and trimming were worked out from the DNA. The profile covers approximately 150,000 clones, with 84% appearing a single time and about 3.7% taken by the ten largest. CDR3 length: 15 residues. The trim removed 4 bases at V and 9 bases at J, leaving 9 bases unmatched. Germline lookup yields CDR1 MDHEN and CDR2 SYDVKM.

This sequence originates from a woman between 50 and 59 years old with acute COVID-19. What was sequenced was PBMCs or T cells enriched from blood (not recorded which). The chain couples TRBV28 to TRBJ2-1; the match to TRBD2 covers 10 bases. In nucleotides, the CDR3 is TGTGCCAGCAGTTCCATAGCGGGAGGTAGAGGTGAGCAGTTCTTC. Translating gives CASSSIAGGRGEQFF.